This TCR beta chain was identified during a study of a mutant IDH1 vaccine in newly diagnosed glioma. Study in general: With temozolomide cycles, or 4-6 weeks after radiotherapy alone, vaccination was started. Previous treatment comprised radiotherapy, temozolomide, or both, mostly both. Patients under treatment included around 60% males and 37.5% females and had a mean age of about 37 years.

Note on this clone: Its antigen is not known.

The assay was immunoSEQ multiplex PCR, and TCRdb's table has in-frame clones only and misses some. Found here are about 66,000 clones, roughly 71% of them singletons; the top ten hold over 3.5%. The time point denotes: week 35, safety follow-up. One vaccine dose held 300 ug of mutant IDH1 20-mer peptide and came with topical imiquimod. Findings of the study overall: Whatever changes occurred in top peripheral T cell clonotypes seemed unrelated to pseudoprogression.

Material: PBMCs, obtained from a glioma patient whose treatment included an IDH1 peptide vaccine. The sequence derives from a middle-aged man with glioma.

Here the CDR3 reads CASSLAGGPRDTGELFF. CDR3 DNA: TGTGCCAGCAGCTTGGCGGGGGGGCCTCGGGACACCGGGGAGCTGTTTTTT. This sequence joins TRBV5-4 and TRBJ2-2; TRBD2 aligns across 8 bases. With V trimmed by 0 bases and J by 3 bases, 7 bases remained unmatched. The CDR3 spans 17 residues. CDR1 is SGHNT, CDR2 YYREEE, per germline (reference sequence).